Below, 17 T cell receptor beta chains from the same sample are listed, as sequenced in a study of CD8+ T cells in alopecia areata. Treatment described: oral pan-JAK inhibitor, 5-10 mg twice daily. RNA, once extracted, was reverse transcribed into cDNA for use as the sequencing template. The data were produced by immunoSEQ multiplex PCR, yet TCRdb's version contains in-frame clones alone and is incomplete. The sample yields 150,000 to 200,000 clones, roughly 60% seen once. This specimen was CD4+ T cells sorted from blood, taken at week 24, from a patient treated with tofacitinib. These TCRs come from a human donor with alopecia areata.

The chain recombines TRBV10-2 with TRBJ2-2; unclear D gene. The CDR3 is 14 residues long. Germline CDR1 and CDR2: WSHSY and SAAADI. The V end was cut by 2 bases, the J end by 3 bases, with 7 bases between. CDR3 residues: CASSENYDTGELFF. As DNA, the CDR3 is TGCGCCAGCAGTGAGAACTACGACACCGGGGAGCTGTTTTTT.

This clone was detected a few times. The V and J genes are TRBV19 and TRBJ2-2; D may match TRBD1 or TRBD2 (5 bases each). This CDR3 has 14 residues. The V gene lost 3 bases and the J gene lost 4 bases, with 9 bases spanning the gap. CDR1 and CDR2 (germline): LNHDA, SQIVND (reference sequence). The CDR3 nucleotides are TGTGCCAGTAGTATGGGACCAGCCACCGGGGAGCTGTTTTTT. Protein product: CASSMGPATGELFF.

On this clone itself: The identical CDR3 is also encoded by other nucleotide sequences in the sample. The CDR3 nucleotides are TGCGCCAGCAGCTTGGAGGGAAGCACAGATACGCAGTATTTT. Translating gives CASSLEGSTDTQYF. The chain combines TRBV5-1 with TRBJ2-3; no reliable D call. Trimming shortened V by 0 bases and J by 0 bases, and 5 bases separated the two germline ends. The CDR3 length is 14 residues. Germline V gene data show CDR1 as SGHRS and CDR2 as YFSETQ. The variable domain in full, with the rest retrieved from reference TRBV5-1 and TRBJ2-3, is KAGVTQTPRYLIKTRGQQVTLSCSPISGHRSVSWYQQTPGQGLQFLFEYFSETQRNKGNFPGRFSGRQFSNSRSEMNVSTLELGDSALYLCASSLEGSTDTQYFGPGTRLTVL.

The rearrangement uses TRBV29-1 and TRBJ1-1; D remains unclear. Per the germline V gene, CDR1 is SQVTM and CDR2 is ANQGSEA. With 4 bases removed from V and 3 bases from J, the gap between germline ends came to 15 bases. This CDR3 is built from 14 residues. The DNA of the CDR3 is TGCAGCGTTGGGGTCGGGATGGTGGACACTGAAGCTTTCTTT. Its translation is CSVGVGMVDTEAFF.

V is TRBV4-3 and J is TRBJ1-6; D ambiguous. The germline V gene encodes CDR1 LGHNA and CDR2 YSLEER. The V gene lost 2 bases and the J gene lost 10 bases, with 12 bases spanning the gap. CDR3 length: 14 residues. The CDR3 spells CASSQNLGDSPLHF. As DNA, the CDR3 is TGCGCCAGCAGCCAAAATCTCGGAGACTCACCCCTCCACTTT.

The chain joins TRBV30 to TRBJ1-5, with a weak D call TRBD1 (6 bases). The germline V and J ends were trimmed by 0 bases and 2 bases, with 11 bases remaining between them. The CDR3 sequence is 15 residues long. Per germline, CDR1 GTSNPN and CDR2 SVGIG (reference sequence). The CDR3 protein is CAWSVRGARNQPQHF. As DNA, the CDR3 is TGTGCCTGGAGTGTACGGGGGGCCCGCAATCAGCCCCAGCATTTT.

In its sample, this clone was seen once. The genes are TRBV25-1 and TRBJ2-7; perhaps TRBD1 as D (6 bases). Germline V lookup: CDR1 MGHDK, CDR2 SYGVNS. V gave up 4 bases and J gave up 4 bases, with 11 bases separating them. The CDR3 consists of 13 residues. The chain's CDR3 is CASSVTGSYEQYF. The CDR3 DNA follows: TGTGCCAGCAGTGTTACAGGGAGTTACGAGCAGTACTTC.

J is TRBJ1-3 and V is TRBV7-2, with TRBD1 matching over 8 bases. With V trimmed by 2 bases and J by 5 bases, 5 bases remained unmatched. This CDR3 is 15 amino acids long. Germline V gives CDR1 SGHTA, CDR2 FQGNSA. The CDR3 loop reads CASSLITGGRNTIYF. The CDR3 DNA reads TGTGCCAGCAGCTTAATAACAGGGGGACGAAACACCATATATTTT.

The sample holds a few counts of this clone. V and J are TRBV29-1 and TRBJ2-1, with 13 nucleotides matching TRBD2. The CDR3 consists of 13 residues. The V and J ends lost 6 bases and 9 bases, in that order; junction bases with no gene match: 5. Germline lookup yields CDR1 SQVTM and CDR2 ANQGSEA. The DNA of the CDR3 is TGCAGCGTAACTAGCGGGGGGGCGGTTGAGCAGTTCTTC. Its translation: CSVTSGGAVEQFF.

This clone has a single count. V is TRBV5-6 and J is TRBJ2-7; possible D gene TRBD1, 5 bases. V dropped 4 bases and J dropped 0 bases, with 8 bases sitting between them. Per the germline V gene, CDR1 is SGHDT and CDR2 is YYEEEE. The CDR3 has 13 amino acids. The CDR3 coding sequence is TGTGCCAGCAGCCCCCAGGGCTCCTACGAGCAGTACTTC. Translated, it gives CASSPQGSYEQYF.

This clone was counted a few times. This chain joins TRBV6-5 and TRBJ2-7; 10 bases are a match to TRBD2. This CDR3 is built from 13 residues. Germline CDR1 is MNHEY and CDR2 is SVGAGI. V was clipped by 4 bases and J by 3 bases; unmatched bases: 0. The CDR3 bases are TGTGCCAGCAGTTTAGCGGGGGGCTACGAGCAGTACTTC. Translated: CASSLAGGYEQYF.

This clone has more than one count but fewer than ten. The V call is TRBV29-1, the J call TRBJ2-2, with D unresolved. CDR1 is SQVTM, CDR2 ANQGSEA, per germline. This CDR3 has 12 amino acids. The germline V and J ends were trimmed by 1 base and 8 bases, with 8 bases remaining between them. The CDR3 bases are TGCAGCGTTGAAGCTCCCTATGGGGAGCTGTTTTTT. As protein: CSVEAPYGELFF.

Only a few counts were recorded for this clone. The J gene is TRBJ2-7, the V gene TRBV2; 8 nucleotides match TRBD1. The CDR3 length is 14 residues. The V and J ends lost 5 bases and 3 bases, in that order; junction bases with no gene match: 6. Germline-derived CDR1 and CDR2 are SNHLY and FYNNEI. CDR3 bases: TGTGCCAGCAGTCGCGGACAGGGCTACTACGAGCAGTACTTC. This gives the protein CASSRGQGYYEQYF.

The table lists this clone with a few counts. This chain connects TRBV7-2 to TRBJ1-2; weak D call: TRBD1 (5 bases). CDR3 length: 16 amino acids. V was shortened by 2 bases and J by 8 bases, with 21 bases between the two germline ends. Germline CDR1 reads SGHTA; CDR2 reads FQGNSA. The CDR3 loop reads CASSLTAGPRSGGYTF. CDR3 nucleotides: TGTGCCAGCAGCTTAACAGCGGGACCGCGCTCTGGAGGCTACACCTTC.

The V call is TRBV29-1, the J call TRBJ1-1; 7 bases align to TRBD1. CDR1 is SQVTM and CDR2 is ANQGSEA in the germline V gene. J was trimmed by 5 bases and V by 1 base; bases with no gene match: 16. This CDR3 spans 17 amino acids. This CDR3 is CSVEGTPPKTGRTEAFF. CDR3 coding DNA: TGCAGCGTTGAAGGGACACCACCAAAGACAGGGCGAACTGAAGCTTTCTTT.

The V call is TRBV7-2, the J call TRBJ1-2; unclear D gene. Between the trimmed V and J ends, which lost 6 bases and 2 bases, there was a span of 16 bases. Germline-derived CDR1 and CDR2 are SGHTA and FQGNSA. The CDR3 runs to 15 residues. The CDR3 reads CASRAVGNLNYGYTF. CDR3 DNA: TGTGCCAGCAGGGCAGTTGGCAACCTAAACTATGGCTACACCTTC.

V usage is TRBV7-2 and J usage is TRBJ2-7; a weak D match, TRBD1 (6 bases). Per germline, CDR1 SGHTA and CDR2 FQGNSA. V shed 4 bases and J shed 7 bases, with 17 bases lying between them. This CDR3 has 14 residues. The DNA of the CDR3 is TGTGCCAGCAGCTCCCTAGACAGGACAGCTGAGCAGTACTTC. It yields the protein CASSSLDRTAEQYF.